The rows below give T cell receptor beta chains drawn from one sample of a study of OX40 agonist ivuxolimab in advanced cancers. Profiling relied on immunoSEQ multiplex PCR, and the TCRdb table lists in-frame clones only, not all of them. The sample includes more than 65,000 clones, roughly 84% seen only once; the top ten take roughly 6.1%. The material was CD4+ or CD8+ T cells sorted from blood, obtained in a trial of the OX40 agonist ivuxolimab. Receptors were obtained from an adult with an advanced solid tumor such as melanoma, head and neck, liver or kidney cancer. The CDR3 runs from the conserved cysteine through the conserved F or W. The D gene is left open where the match is weak. Rows may omit the clone size; those that give it use once, few, many or a size class.

CDR3 protein	CDR3 DNA	V gene	D gene	J gene	clone size	CDR3 length
CASSVVDRGRTDTQYF	TGTGCCAGCAGCGTAGTGGACAGGGGGCGCACAGATACGCAGTATTTT	TRBV9	TRBD1	TRBJ2-3	once	16
CASSHLGGIGETQYF	TGCGCCAGCAGCCATCTCGGGGGAATTGGAGAGACCCAGTACTTC	TRBV4-3	.	TRBJ2-5	.	15
CATSRDYLPTTEAFF	TGTGCCACCAGCAGAGATTACTTGCCTACCACTGAAGCTTTCTTT	TRBV15	.	TRBJ1-1	.	15
CASSLSNRGHTF	TGTGCCAGCTCACTCTCGAATCGGGGGCACACCTTC	TRBV18	.	TRBJ1-2	.	12
CASSLADINTGELFF	TGTGCCAGCAGCTTGGCGGACATAAACACCGGGGAGCTGTTTTTT	TRBV5-5	.	TRBJ2-2	.	15
CATSPTGDYNEQFF	TGTGCCACCAGTCCGACAGGCGATTACAATGAGCAGTTCTTC	TRBV15	.	TRBJ2-1	.	14
CASLAGGPSTRQYF	TGTGCCAGTCTAGCGGGAGGGCCCTCTACGAGGCAGTACTTC	TRBV19	TRBD2	TRBJ2-5	.	14
CASSLMPAGATGELFF	TGTGCCAGCAGCTTAATGCCGGCGGGCGCGACCGGGGAGCTGTTTTTT	TRBV7-3	.	TRBJ2-2	few	16
CASSLGTGNTGELFF	TGTGCCAGCAGCTTGGGGACAGGGAACACCGGGGAGCTGTTTTTT	TRBV7-3	TRBD1	TRBJ2-2	.	15
CASVPGGSYNEQFF	TGTGCTAGTGTCCCAGGAGGATCGTACAATGAGCAGTTCTTC	TRBV12-5	.	TRBJ2-1	.	14
CASSFVQGDEQYF	TGTGCCAGCAGCTTCGTACAGGGGGACGAGCAGTACTTC	TRBV7-2	TRBD1	TRBJ2-7	.	13
CASSPILDNEQFF	TGTGCCAGCAGCCCCATACTTGACAATGAGCAGTTCTTC	TRBV9	.	TRBJ2-1	.	13
CASSVADNTGELFF	TGTGCCAGCAGCGTAGCTGATAACACCGGGGAGCTGTTTTTT	TRBV9	.	TRBJ2-2	many	14
CAISESKSGSEPTKNIQYF	TGTGCCATCAGTGAGTCGAAATCAGGGAGTGAACCAACCAAAAACATTCAGTACTTC	TRBV10-3	.	TRBJ2-4	.	19
CASSNGQGAILETQYF	TGCGCCAGCAGCAACGGACAGGGGGCTATTTTAGAGACCCAGTACTTC	TRBV5-1	TRBD1	TRBJ2-5	.	16
CASSEQGRNTEAFF	TGTGCCAGCAGTGAGCAGGGGAGAAACACTGAAGCTTTCTTT	TRBV2	.	TRBJ1-1	.	14
CASSDDGSSGNTIYF	TGTGCCAGCAGCGACGACGGTAGCTCTGGAAACACCATATATTTT	TRBV7-9	.	TRBJ1-3	.	15
CASSLAQAADEQFF	TGCGCCAGCAGCTTGGCCCAGGCGGCGGATGAGCAGTTCTTC	TRBV5-1	.	TRBJ2-1	.	14
CASSQVSPWETQYF	TGTGCCAGCAGCCAAGTGTCACCATGGGAGACCCAGTACTTC	TRBV14	.	TRBJ2-5	.	14
CASSGLRDNSPLHF	TGTGCCAGCAGTGGACTTCGGGATAATTCACCCCTCCACTTT	TRBV5-6	.	TRBJ1-6	.	14
CASSSTGEGVPFSYEQYF	TGCGCCAGCAGCTCTACGGGGGAGGGGGTACCGTTCTCCTACGAGCAGTACTTC	TRBV5-1	.	TRBJ2-7	.	18
CASSYGRGPKHNQPQHF	TGTGCCAGCAGCTACGGGCGGGGCCCGAAGCATAATCAGCCCCAGCATTTT	TRBV28	.	TRBJ1-5	.	17
CASGLVLPILAGGPHHEQYF	TGTGCTAGTGGTTTGGTACTCCCCATACTAGCGGGAGGGCCTCACCACGAGCAGTACTTC	TRBV12-5	TRBD2	TRBJ2-7	.	20
CASSLVAGVYEQYF	TGTGCCAGCAGCCTCGTTGCTGGGGTTTACGAGCAGTACTTC	TRBV28	.	TRBJ2-7	.	14
CASSAGTGSYEQYF	TGTGCCAGCAGCGCCGGGACAGGGTCCTACGAGCAGTACTTC	TRBV7-2	TRBD1	TRBJ2-7	.	14
CSVDEGGTDTQYF	TGCAGCGTTGACGAGGGGGGCACAGATACGCAGTATTTT	TRBV29-1	.	TRBJ2-3	.	13
CASSSGTGSVFF	TGTGCCAGCAGTTCAGGGACAGGATCGGTGTTTTTT	TRBV6-5	TRBD1	TRBJ1-4	.	12
CASSQEGTGNTIYF	TGCGCCAGCAGCCAAGAAGGGACTGGAAACACCATATATTTT	TRBV4-1	.	TRBJ1-3	few	14